This TCR beta chain is from a study of CD8 T cells in ankylosing spondylitis. Regarding the study as a whole: Disease-associated clones were CD8+ and fairly uncommon in peripheral blood. There were earlier reports of some motif variants in reactive arthritis synovial fluid and blood. About 8 highly homologous variants made up a TCR beta motif, and this motif appeared characteristic of ankylosing spondylitis blood.

Germline V gene sequence: CDR1 MNHEY, CDR2 SVGAGI. This CDR3 region has 13 residues. V dropped 6 bases and J dropped 2 bases, with 10 bases sitting between them. Using its own MiXCR run on the 5' RACE reads, TCRdb lists one record per CDR3 protein. The sample includes under 300,000 distinct CDR3 sequences, around 7.8% of them seen just once. A note on this clonotype: What it recognizes is unknown.

The V and J genes are TRBV6-5 and TRBJ1-2; D perhaps matches TRBD1 (5 bases). This sequence was found in a male donor with ankylosing spondylitis or in good health (not recorded which). Sequencing was carried out using blood, either unsorted or a sorted T cell fraction (not recorded which). CDR3 coding DNA: TGTGCCAGCAGCTATGGACACAACTATGGCTACACCTTC. Translated: CASSYGHNYGYTF.